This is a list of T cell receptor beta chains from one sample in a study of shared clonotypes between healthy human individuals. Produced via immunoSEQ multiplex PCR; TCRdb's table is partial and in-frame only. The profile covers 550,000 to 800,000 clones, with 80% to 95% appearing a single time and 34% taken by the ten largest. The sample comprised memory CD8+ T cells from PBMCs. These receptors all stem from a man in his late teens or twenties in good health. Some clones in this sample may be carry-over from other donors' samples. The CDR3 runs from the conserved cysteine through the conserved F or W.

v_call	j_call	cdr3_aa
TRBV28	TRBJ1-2	CASSGDRVSNYGYTF
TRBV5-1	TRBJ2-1	CASSVGLAGVNEQFF
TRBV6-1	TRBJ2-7	CASSETGLATYEQYF
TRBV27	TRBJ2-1	CASSSRGWNSYNEQFF
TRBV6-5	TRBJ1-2	CASSLTGSNYGYTF
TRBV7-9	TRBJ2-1	CASSLGYNEQFF
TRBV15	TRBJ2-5	CATSRLQFLGQETQYF
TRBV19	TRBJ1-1	CATTQPNTEAFF
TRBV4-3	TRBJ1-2	CASSHDWGSRRGYTF
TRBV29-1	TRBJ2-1	CSGRNLHGQFF
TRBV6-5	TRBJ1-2	CASSPTGGANYGYTF
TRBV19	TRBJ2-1	CASSNLQGSNEQFF
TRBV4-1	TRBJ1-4	CASNRIVNEKLFF
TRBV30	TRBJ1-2	CAWSPRGLTLYGYTF
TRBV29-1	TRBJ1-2	CSVLDSFLYGYTF
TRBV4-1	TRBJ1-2	CASSQTTALPNYGYTF
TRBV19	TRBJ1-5	CASSIDLTGPQHF
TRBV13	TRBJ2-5	CASSLRRGPFSETQYF